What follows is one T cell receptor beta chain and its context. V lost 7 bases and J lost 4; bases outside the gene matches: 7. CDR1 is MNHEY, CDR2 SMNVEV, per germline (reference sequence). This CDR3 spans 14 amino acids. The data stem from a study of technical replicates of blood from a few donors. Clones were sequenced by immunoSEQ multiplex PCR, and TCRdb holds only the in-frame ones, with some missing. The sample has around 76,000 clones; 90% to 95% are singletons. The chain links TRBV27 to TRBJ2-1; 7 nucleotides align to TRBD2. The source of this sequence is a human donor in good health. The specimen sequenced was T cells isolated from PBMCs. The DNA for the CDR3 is TGTGCCAGCAAGGCTAGCGGTAGTTACAATGAGCAGTTCTTC. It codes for CASKASGSYNEQFF.